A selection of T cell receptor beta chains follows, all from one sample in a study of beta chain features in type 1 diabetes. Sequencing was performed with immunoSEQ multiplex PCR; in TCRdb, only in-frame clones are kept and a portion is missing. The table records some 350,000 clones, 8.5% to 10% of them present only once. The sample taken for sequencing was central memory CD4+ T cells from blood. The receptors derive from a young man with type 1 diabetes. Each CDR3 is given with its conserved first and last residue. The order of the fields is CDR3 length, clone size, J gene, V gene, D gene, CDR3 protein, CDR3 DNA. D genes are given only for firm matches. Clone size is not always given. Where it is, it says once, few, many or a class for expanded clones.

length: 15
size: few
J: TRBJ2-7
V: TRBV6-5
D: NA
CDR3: CASSYSGGASHEQYF
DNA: TGTGCCAGCAGTTACTCGGGGGGCGCGTCCCACGAGCAGTACTTC

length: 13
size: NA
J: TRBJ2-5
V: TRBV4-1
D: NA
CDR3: CASSQGAGSTQYF
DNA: TGCGCCAGCAGCCAAGGGGCTGGGTCTACCCAGTACTTC

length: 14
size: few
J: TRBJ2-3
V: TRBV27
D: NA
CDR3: CASRLGQTTDTQYF
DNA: TGTGCCAGCAGACTCGGACAGACCACAGATACGCAGTATTTT

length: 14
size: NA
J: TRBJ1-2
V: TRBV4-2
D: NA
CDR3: CASSRRDTYYGYTF
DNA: TGTGCCAGCAGCCGCCGGGACACTTACTATGGCTACACCTTC

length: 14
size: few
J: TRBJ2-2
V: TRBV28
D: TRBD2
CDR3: CASSLSGGTGELFF
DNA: TGTGCCAGCTCCTTATCGGGGGGGACCGGGGAGCTGTTTTTT

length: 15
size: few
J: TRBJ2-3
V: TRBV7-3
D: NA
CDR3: CASSGTGHPTDTQYF
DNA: TGTGCCAGCAGCGGAACGGGACACCCCACAGATACGCAGTATTTT

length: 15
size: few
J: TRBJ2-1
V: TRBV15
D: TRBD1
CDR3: CATRDPGQEYNEQFF
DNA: TGTGCCACCAGGGACCCGGGACAGGAGTACAATGAGCAGTTCTTC

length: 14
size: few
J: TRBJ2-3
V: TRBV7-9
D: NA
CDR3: CASSRDPGTDTQYF
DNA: TGTGCCAGCAGCCGCGATCCGGGCACAGATACGCAGTATTTT

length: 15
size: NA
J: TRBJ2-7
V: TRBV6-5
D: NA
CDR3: CASSYSTTYSYEQYF
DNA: TGTGCCAGCAGTTACTCGACCACCTACTCCTACGAGCAGTACTTC

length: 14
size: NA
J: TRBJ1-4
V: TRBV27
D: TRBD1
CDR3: CASSFDRGGEKLFF
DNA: TGTGCCAGCAGTTTCGACAGGGGGGGCGAAAAACTGTTTTTT

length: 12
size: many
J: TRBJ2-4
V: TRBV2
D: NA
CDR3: CASSVTGNIQYF
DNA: TGTGCCAGCAGCGTAACAGGGAACATTCAGTACTTC

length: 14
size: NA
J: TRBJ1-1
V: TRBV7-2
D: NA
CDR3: CASSLTGVGTEAFF
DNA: TGTGCCAGCAGCTTAACGGGTGTAGGCACTGAAGCTTTCTTT

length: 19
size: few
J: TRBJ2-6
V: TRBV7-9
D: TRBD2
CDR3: CASSLDLRLAGAGANVLTF
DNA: TGTGCCAGCAGCTTAGATTTGCGTCTAGCGGGAGCTGGGGCCAACGTCCTGACTTTC

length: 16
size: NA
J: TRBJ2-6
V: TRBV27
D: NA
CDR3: CASSARYVSGANVLTF
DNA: TGTGCCAGCAGCGCTCGGTATGTAAGTGGGGCCAACGTCCTGACTTTC

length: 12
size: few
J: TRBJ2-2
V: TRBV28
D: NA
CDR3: CASGENTGELFF
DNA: TGTGCCTCCGGGGAGAACACCGGGGAGCTGTTTTTT

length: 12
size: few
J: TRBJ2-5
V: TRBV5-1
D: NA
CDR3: CASSSDKETQYF
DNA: TGCGCCAGCAGCTCCGATAAAGAGACCCAGTACTTC

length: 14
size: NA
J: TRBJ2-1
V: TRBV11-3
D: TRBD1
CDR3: CASSLGQGWDEQFF
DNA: TGTGCCAGCAGCTTAGGACAGGGGTGGGATGAGCAGTTCTTC

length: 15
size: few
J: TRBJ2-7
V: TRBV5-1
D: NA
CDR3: CASSFMADSSYEQYF
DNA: TGCGCCAGCAGCTTCATGGCGGACTCCTCCTACGAGCAGTACTTC

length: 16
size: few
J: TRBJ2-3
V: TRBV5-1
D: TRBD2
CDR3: CASSSLAGGKSDTQYF
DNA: TGCGCCAGCAGCTCGCTAGCGGGAGGGAAATCGGACACGCAGTATTTT

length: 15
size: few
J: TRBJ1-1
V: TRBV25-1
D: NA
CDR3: CASSYGTVLNTEAFF
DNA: TGCGCCAGCAGTTATGGGACGGTTTTGAACACTGAAGCTTTCTTT

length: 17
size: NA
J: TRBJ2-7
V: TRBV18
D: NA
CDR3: CASSPRLLDTGSYEQYF
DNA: TGTGCCAGCTCACCAAGGTTGCTGGACACAGGAAGCTACGAGCAGTACTTC

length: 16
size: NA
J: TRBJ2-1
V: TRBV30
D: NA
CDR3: CAWSEVWLSSYNEQFF
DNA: TGTGCCTGGAGTGAGGTTTGGCTTAGCTCCTACAATGAGCAGTTCTTC

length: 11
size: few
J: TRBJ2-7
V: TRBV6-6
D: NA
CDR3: CASSSTYEQYF
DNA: TGTGCCAGCAGTTCAACCTACGAGCAGTACTTC

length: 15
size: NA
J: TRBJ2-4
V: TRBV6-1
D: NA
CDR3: CASSLARHAKNIQYF
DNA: TGTGCCAGCAGTTTGGCTCGACACGCCAAAAACATTCAGTACTTC

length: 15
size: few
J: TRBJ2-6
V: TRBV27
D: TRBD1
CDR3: CATRQGVAGANVLTF
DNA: TGTGCCACCAGACAGGGTGTTGCTGGGGCCAACGTCCTGACTTTC

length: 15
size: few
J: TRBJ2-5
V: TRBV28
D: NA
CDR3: CASSSSTQPHKTQYF
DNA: NA

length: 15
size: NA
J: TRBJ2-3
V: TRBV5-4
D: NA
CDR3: CASTPGGQSTDTQYF
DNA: TGTGCCAGCACCCCGGGGGGACAAAGCACAGATACGCAGTATTTT

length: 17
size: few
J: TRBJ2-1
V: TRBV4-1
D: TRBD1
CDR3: CASSQGRDRGLYNEQFF
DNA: TGCGCCAGCAGCCAAGGCCGAGACAGGGGGCTCTACAATGAGCAGTTCTTC

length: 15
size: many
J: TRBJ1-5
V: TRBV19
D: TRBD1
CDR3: CASSLRTGGNQPQHF
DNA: TGTGCCAGTAGCCTCAGGACAGGGGGCAATCAGCCCCAGCATTTT

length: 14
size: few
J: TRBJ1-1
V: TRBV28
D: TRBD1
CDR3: CASSTNRGNTEAFF
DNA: TGTGCCAGCAGTACAAACAGGGGGAACACTGAAGCTTTCTTT

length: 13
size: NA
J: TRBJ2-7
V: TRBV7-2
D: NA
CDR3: CASSRTSSYEQYF
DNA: TGTGCCAGCAGCCGGACCAGCTCCTACGAGCAGTACTTC

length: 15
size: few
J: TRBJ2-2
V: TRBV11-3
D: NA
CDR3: CASSSLAVNTGELFF
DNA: TGTGCCAGCAGCTCATTAGCAGTTAACACCGGGGAGCTGTTTTTT

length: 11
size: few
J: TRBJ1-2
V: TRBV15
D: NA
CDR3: CATSLGYGYTF
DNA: TGTGCCACCAGTCTCGGATATGGCTACACCTTC

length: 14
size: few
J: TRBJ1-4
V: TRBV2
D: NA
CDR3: CASSGGSGYEKLFF
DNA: TGTGCCAGCAGTGGCGGGTCGGGATATGAAAAACTGTTTTTT

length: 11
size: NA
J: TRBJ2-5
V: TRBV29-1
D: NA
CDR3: CSGAGRETQYF
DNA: TGCAGCGGAGCGGGCCGGGAGACCCAGTACTTC

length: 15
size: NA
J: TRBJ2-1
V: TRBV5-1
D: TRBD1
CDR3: CASSKGTAIYNEQFF
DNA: TGCGCCAGCAGCAAAGGGACAGCCATCTACAATGAGCAGTTCTTC

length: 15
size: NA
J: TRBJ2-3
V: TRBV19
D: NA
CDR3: CASSAGRGDTDTQYF
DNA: TGTGCCAGTAGTGCCGGTCGGGGAGACACAGATACGCAGTATTTT

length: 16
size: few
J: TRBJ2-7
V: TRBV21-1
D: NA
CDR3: CASSKASAWGIYEQYF
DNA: TGTGCCAGCAGCAAGGCCAGCGCCTGGGGGATCTACGAGCAGTACTTC

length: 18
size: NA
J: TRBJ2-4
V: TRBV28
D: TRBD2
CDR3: CASMTPGLAGVAKNIQYF
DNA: TGTGCCAGCATGACCCCGGGACTAGCGGGAGTAGCCAAAAACATTCAGTACTTC

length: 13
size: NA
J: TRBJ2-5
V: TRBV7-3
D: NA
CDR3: CASSPGSQETQYF
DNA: TGTGCCAGCAGCCCAGGGTCACAAGAGACCCAGTACTTC

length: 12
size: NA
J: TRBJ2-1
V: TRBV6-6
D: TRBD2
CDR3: CASSKREDEQFF
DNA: TGTGCCAGCAGCAAGCGGGAAGATGAGCAGTTCTTC

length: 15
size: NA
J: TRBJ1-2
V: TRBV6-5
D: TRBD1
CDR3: CASRGTGTGTSGYTF
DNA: TGTGCCAGCAGAGGAACAGGGACAGGGACGAGTGGCTACACCTTC

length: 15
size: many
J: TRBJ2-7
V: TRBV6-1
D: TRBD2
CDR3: CASTLMGLAGAEQYF
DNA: TGTGCCAGCACCCTCATGGGGCTAGCGGGAGCTGAGCAGTACTTC

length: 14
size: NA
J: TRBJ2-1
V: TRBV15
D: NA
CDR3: CATTTWDRNNEQFF
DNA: TGTGCCACCACCACCTGGGACCGAAACAATGAGCAGTTCTTC

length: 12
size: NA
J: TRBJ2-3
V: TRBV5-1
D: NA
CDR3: CASSSVGDTQYF
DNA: TGCGCCAGCAGCTCCGTAGGGGATACGCAGTATTTT

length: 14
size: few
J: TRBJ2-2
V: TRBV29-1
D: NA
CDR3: CSVERQGNTGELFF
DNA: TGCAGCGTTGAACGGCAGGGGAACACCGGGGAGCTGTTTTTT

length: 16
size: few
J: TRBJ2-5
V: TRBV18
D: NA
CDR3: CASSPSSRGAQETQYF
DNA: TGTGCCAGCTCACCTTCCAGTAGGGGAGCGCAGGAGACCCAGTACTTC

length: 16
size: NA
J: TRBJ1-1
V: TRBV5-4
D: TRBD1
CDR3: CASSADRGGIAGKAFF
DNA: TGTGCCAGCAGCGCGGACAGGGGTGGCATAGCGGGTAAAGCTTTCTTT

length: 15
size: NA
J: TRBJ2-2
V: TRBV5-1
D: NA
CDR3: CASVPGALWTGELFF
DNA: TGCGCCAGCGTTCCGGGGGCGCTTTGGACCGGGGAGCTGTTTTTT

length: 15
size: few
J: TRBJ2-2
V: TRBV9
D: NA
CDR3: CASSVVNEASGELFF
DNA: TGTGCCAGCAGCGTAGTAAATGAGGCGTCCGGGGAGCTGTTTTTT

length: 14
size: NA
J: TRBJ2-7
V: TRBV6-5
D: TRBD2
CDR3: CASSLRDYSYEQYF
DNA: TGTGCCAGCAGTCTCCGGGACTACTCCTACGAGCAGTACTTC

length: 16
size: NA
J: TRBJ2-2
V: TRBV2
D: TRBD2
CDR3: CASRKTSGINTGELFF
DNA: TGTGCCAGCAGGAAAACTAGCGGGATTAACACCGGGGAGCTGTTTTTT